This T cell receptor beta chain was observed in a study of OX40 agonist ivuxolimab in advanced cancers. Study-wide context: The study treated patients with ivuxolimab, an agonistic anti-OX40 (CD134) antibody. Partial responses were recorded for three patients, including one with hepatocellular carcinoma and two with cutaneous melanoma.

The CDR3 has 15 residues. Per germline, CDR1 MNHEY and CDR2 SMNVEV (reference sequence). The ends lost 8 bases at V and 0 bases at J; junction bases unmatched: 8. Sequenced by immunoSEQ multiplex PCR; TCRdb stores in-frame clones only, minus some. This sample carries 45,000 to 60,000 clones, roughly nine tenths of them seen once, and the ten largest clones take less than 5%. Anyone with autoimmune disease history or systemic immunosuppression was excluded. The source of this sequence is an adult with an advanced solid tumor such as melanoma, head and neck, liver or kidney cancer. V is TRBV27 and J is TRBJ2-3; 7 nucleotides match TRBD2. The source was CD4+ or CD8+ T cells sorted from blood, collected in a trial of the OX40 agonist ivuxolimab. Here the CDR3 DNA reads TGTGCCAGCTCCCCCGCGGGAGTCAGCACAGATACGCAGTATTTT. Protein sequence: CASSPAGVSTDTQYF.